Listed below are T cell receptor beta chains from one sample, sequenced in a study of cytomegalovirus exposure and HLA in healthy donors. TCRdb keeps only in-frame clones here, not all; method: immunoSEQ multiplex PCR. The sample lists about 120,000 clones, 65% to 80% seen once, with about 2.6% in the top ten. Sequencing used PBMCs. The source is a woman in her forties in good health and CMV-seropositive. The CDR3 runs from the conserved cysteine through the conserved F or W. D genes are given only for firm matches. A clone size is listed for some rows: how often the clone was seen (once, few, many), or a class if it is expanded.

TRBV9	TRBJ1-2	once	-	CASSVEQAPYGYTF	TGTGCCAGCAGCGTAGAGCAGGCTCCGTATGGCTACACCTTC
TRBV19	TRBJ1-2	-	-	CASSRPGQVYGYTF	TGTGCCAGTAGTAGGCCAGGGCAAGTCTATGGCTACACCTTC
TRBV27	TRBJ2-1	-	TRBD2	CASSLAGAGNEQFF	TGTGCCAGCAGTTTAGCGGGAGCGGGAAATGAGCAGTTCTTC
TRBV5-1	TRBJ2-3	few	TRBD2	CASSLSSGRSTDTQYF	TGCGCCAGCAGCTTGTCTAGCGGGAGGAGCACAGATACGCAGTATTTT
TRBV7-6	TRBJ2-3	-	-	CASSLWAVLPDTQYF	TGTGCCAGCAGCTTGTGGGCCGTTCTACCAGATACGCAGTATTTT
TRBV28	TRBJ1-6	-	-	CATYSGQSYNSPLHF	TGTGCGACCTATTCAGGACAGAGCTATAATTCACCCCTCCACTTT
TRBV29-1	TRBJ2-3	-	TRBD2	CSSGTSGTTDTQYF	TGCAGCTCTGGGACTAGCGGGACCACAGATACGCAGTATTTT
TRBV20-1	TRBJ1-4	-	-	CSAAREEKLFF	TGCAGTGCCGCACGGGAAGAGAAACTGTTTTTT
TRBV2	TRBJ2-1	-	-	CATSGLSSYNEQFF	TGTGCCACCTCAGGGTTGAGCTCCTACAATGAGCAGTTCTTC
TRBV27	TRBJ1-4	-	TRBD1	CASSSGTANEKLFF	TGTGCCAGCAGTTCCGGGACAGCTAATGAAAAACTGTTTTTT
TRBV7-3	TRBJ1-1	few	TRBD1	CASSATGANTEAFF	TGTGCCAGCAGCGCGACAGGGGCGAACACTGAAGCTTTCTTT
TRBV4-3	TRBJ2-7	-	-	CASSQDHGKRSYEQYF	TGCGCCAGCAGCCAAGACCACGGGAAAAGGTCCTACGAGCAGTACTTC
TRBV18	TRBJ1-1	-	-	CASSPGIQVDTEAFF	TGTGCCAGCTCACCGGGAATACAGGTTGACACTGAAGCTTTCTTT
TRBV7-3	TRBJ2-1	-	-	CASSLRAGEQFF	TGTGCCAGCAGCTTAAGAGCGGGCGAGCAGTTCTTC
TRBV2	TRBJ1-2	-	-	CASRADRSNYGYTF	TGTGCCAGCAGAGCCGACAGGTCCAACTATGGCTACACCTTC
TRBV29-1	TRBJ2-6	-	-	CSVEVSGANVLTF	TGCAGCGTGGAGGTCTCTGGGGCCAACGTCCTGACTTTC
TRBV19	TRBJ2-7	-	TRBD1	CASSIDDRASYEQYF	TGTGCCAGTAGTATAGATGACAGGGCCTCCTACGAGCAGTACTTC
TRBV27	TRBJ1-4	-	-	CASSLSGSSAGKLFF	TGTGCCAGCAGTCTTTCAGGGTCCTCAGCGGGTAAACTGTTTTTT
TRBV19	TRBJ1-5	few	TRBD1	CASSKGDRLNQPQHF	TGTGCCAGTAGTAAGGGGGACAGGTTAAATCAGCCCCAGCATTTT
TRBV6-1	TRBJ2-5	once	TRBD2	CASRRTSGGLETQYF	TGTGCCAGCAGGAGGACTAGCGGGGGGTTGGAGACCCAGTACTTC
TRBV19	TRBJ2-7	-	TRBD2	CASSMRTSGGYYEQYF	TGTGCCAGTAGTATGAGGACTAGCGGGGGATACTACGAGCAGTACTTC
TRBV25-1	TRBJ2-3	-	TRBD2	CASSAGTSFVTDTQYF	TGTGCCAGCAGTGCCGGGACTAGCTTTGTAACAGATACGCAGTATTTT